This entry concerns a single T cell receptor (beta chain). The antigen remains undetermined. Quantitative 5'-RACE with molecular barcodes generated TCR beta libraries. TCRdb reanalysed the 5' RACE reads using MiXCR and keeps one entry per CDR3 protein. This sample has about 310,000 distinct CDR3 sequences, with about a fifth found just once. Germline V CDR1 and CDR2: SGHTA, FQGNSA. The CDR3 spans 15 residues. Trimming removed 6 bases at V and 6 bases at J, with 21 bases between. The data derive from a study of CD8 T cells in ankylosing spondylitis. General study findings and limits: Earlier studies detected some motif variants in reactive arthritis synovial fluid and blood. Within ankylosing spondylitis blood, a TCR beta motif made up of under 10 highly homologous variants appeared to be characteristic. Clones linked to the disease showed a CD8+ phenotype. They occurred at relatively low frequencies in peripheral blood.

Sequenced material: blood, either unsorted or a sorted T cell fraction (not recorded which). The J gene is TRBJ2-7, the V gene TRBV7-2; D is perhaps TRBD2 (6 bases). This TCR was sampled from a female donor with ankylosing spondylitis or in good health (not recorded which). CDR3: CASRGGRDSVREQYF. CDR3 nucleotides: TGTGCCAGCAGGGGGGGTCGGGACTCCGTTCGCGAGCAGTACTTC.